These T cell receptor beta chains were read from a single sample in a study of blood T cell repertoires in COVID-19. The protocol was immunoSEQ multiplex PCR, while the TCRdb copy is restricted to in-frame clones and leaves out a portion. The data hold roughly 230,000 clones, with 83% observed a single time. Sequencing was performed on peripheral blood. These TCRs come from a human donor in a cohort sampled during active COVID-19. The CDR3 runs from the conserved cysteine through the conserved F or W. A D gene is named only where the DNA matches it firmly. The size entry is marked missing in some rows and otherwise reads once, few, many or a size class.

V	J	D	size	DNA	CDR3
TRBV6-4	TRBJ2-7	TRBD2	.	TGTGCCAGCAGTGACGAACTAGCGGGAGGGCCAAGGAAAGTGCAGAACGAGCAGTACTTC	CASSDELAGGPRKVQNEQYF
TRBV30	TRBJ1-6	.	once	TGTGCCTGGAGTAACGGACAGCAGAATTCACCCCTCCACTTT	CAWSNGQQNSPLHF
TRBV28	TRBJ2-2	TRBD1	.	TGTGCCAGCGGTACAACCGGGACAGGGATCACCGGGGAGCTGTTTTTT	CASGTTGTGITGELFF
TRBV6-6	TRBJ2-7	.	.	TGTGCCAGCATAGGCGGAGCTCCCAACTACGAGCAGTACTTC	CASIGGAPNYEQYF
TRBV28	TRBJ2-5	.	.	TGTGCCAGCAGCCCCCGGGGATGGGAGACCCAGTACTTC	CASSPRGWETQYF
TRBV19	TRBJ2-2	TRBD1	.	TGTGCCAGTGGGGACAGGAGGGATCCCGGGGAGCTGTTTTTT	CASGDRRDPGELFF
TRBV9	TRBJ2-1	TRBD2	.	TGTGCCAGCAGCCCCTTCGGTCGCGGGAGCAGGAATGAGCAGTTCTTC	CASSPFGRGSRNEQFF
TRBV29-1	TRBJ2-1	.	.	TGCAGCTGTCAGGGGCAGGGGAACCATGAGCAGTTCTTC	CSCQGQGNHEQFF
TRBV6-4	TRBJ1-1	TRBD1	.	TGTGCCAGCAGCTCGGACAGGATGAACACTGAAGCTTTCTTT	CASSSDRMNTEAFF
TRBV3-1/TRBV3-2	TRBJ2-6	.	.	TGTGCCAGCAGCCAAGATCAGTTGGCGGGACCCTCTGGTGCCAACGTCCTGACTTTC	CASSQDQLAGPSGANVLTF
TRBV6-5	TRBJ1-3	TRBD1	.	TGTGCCAGCCTGACAGGGGGTAGAAACACCATATATTTT	CASLTGGRNTIYF
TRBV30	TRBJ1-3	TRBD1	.	TGTGCTTCTGGTAGGGGGCCTAGAAACACCATATATTTT	CASGRGPRNTIYF
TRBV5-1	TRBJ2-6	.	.	TGCGCCAGCAGCGGTAGCCTGGGGGCCAACGTCCTGACTTTC	CASSGSLGANVLTF
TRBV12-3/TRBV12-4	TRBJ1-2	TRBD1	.	TGTGCCAGCAGTCGAGGGGGCGAGTTCTTC	CASSRGGEFF
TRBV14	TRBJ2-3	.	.	TGTGCCAGCAGCCAAGAAGATGGAGGCTACACAGATACGCAGTATTTT	CASSQEDGGYTDTQYF
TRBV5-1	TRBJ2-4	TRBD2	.	TGCGCCAGCAGCCCTACTCCCGGACTAGCGGAAGTAGCCAAAAACATTCAGTACTTC	CASSPTPGLAEVAKNIQYF
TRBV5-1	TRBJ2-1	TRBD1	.	TGCGCCAGCAGCGTTTTCTCGGACAGGGGATACAATGAGCAGTTCTTC	CASSVFSDRGYNEQFF
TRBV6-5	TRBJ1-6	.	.	TGTGCCAGCAGCATAGGAGGCCTTTCGGCACCCCTCCACTTT	CASSIGGLSAPLHF
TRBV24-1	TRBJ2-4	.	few	TGTGCCACCAGTGCCACAGGCAAAAACATTCAGTACTTC	CATSATGKNIQYF
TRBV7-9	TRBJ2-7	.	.	TGTGCCAGCAGAGAGGGTAGCTCCTACGAGCAGTACTTC	CASREGSSYEQYF
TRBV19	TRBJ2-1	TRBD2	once	TGTGCCAGTAGTCCCCATGGAGGTAGCGGGAGGAAGAATGAGCAGTTCTTC	CASSPHGGSGRKNEQFF
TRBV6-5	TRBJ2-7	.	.	TGTGCCAGCAGTTACTCCCCCGGGGAGTCCTACGAGCAGTACTTC	CASSYSPGESYEQYF
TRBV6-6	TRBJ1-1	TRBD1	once	TGTGCCAGCAGGGGGATGACAGGGGGGACTGAAGCTTTCTTT	CASRGMTGGTEAFF
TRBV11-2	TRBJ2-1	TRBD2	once	TGTGCCAGCAGCTTAGTTGGTCTAGCGGGGGCCGAGCAGTTCTTC	CASSLVGLAGAEQFF
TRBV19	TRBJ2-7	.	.	TGTGCCAGTACGGGAGCTTCGTCCTACGAGCAGTACTTC	CASTGASSYEQYF
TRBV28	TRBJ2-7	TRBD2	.	TGTGCCAGTAGGACTAGCGGGAACTACGAGCAGTACTTC	CASRTSGNYEQYF
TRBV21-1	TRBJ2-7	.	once	TGTGCCAGCAGCAATGGACAGGGGGCCTCCTACGAGCAGTACTTC	CASSNGQGASYEQYF
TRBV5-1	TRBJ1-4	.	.	TGCGCCAGCAGACCCGGACGGACACTTACTAATGAAAAACTGTTTTTT	CASRPGRTLTNEKLFF